Sequencing of this TCR beta chain was carried out in a study of identical twins. This CDR3 has 14 residues. Trimming cost V 1 base and J 2 bases, with 7 bases left between them. The germline V gene encodes CDR1 SGHRS and CDR2 YFSETQ. TCRdb redid the calling of the 5' RACE reads with MiXCR, one entry per CDR3 protein. The sample carries about 690,000 distinct CDR3 sequences, 6.1% recorded once. The sequence came from a man younger than 30 in good health. Sequencing was performed on naive T cells sorted from blood. This chain connects TRBV5-1 to TRBJ1-5; D uncertain. CDR3: CASSLSPGNQPQHF. The CDR3 nucleotides read TGCGCCAGCAGCTTGTCGCCCGGCAATCAGCCCCAGCATTTT.